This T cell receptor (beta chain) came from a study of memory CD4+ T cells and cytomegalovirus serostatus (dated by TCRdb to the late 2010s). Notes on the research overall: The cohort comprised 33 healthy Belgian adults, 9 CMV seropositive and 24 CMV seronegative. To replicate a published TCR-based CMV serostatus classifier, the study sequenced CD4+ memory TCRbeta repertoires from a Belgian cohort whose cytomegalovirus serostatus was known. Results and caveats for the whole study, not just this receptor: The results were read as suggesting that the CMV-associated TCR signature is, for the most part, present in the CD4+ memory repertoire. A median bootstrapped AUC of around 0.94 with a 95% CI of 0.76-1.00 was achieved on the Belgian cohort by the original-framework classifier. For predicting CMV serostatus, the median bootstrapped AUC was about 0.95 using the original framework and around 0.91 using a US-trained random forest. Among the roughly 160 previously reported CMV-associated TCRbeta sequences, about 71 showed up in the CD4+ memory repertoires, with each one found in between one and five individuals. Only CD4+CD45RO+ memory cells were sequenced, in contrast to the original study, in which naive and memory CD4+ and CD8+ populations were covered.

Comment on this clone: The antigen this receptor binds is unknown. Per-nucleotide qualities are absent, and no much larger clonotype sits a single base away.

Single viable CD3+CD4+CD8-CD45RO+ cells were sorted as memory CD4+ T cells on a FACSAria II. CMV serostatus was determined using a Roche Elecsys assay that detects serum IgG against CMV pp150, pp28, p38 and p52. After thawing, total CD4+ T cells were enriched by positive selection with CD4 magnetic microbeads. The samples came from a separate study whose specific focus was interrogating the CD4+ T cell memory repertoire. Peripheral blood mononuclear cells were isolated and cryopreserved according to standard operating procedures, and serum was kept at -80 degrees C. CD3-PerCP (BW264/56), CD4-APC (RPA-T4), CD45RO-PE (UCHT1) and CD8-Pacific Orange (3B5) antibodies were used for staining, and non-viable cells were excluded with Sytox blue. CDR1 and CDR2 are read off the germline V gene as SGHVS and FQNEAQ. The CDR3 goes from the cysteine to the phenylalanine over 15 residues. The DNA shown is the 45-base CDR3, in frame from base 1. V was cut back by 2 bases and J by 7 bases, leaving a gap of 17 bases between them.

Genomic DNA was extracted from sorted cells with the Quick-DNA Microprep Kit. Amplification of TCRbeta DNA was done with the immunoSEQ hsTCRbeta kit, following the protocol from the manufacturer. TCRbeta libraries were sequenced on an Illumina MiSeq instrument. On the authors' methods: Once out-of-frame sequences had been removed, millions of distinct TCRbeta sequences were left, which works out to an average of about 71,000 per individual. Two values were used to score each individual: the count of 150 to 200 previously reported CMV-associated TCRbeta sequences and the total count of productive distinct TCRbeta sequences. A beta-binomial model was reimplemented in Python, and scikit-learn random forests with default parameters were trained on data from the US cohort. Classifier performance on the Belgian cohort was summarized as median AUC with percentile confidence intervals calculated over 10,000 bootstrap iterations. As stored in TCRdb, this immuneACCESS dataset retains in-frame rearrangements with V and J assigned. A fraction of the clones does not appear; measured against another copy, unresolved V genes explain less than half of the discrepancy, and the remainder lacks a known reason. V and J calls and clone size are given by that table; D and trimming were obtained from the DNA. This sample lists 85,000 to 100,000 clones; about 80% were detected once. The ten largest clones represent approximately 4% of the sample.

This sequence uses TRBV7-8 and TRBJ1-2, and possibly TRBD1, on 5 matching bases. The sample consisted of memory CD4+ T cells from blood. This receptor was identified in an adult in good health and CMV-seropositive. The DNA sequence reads TGTGCCAGCAGCTTACGCGGACATTCCAGCGCTGGCTACACCTTC. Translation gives CASSLRGHSSAGYTF.